A selection of T cell receptor beta chains follows, all from one sample in a study of PD-1 blockade in classical Hodgkin lymphoma. Profiled with immunoSEQ multiplex PCR; TCRdb holds only in-frame clones, not every one. This sample carries about 7,000 clones, over 70% of them seen once, and the ten largest clones take 8.1%. Sequenced input: peripheral blood mononuclear cells (PBMCs). These receptors all stem from a human donor with classical Hodgkin lymphoma. Each CDR3 is given with its conserved first and last residue. The D gene is left open where the match is weak. The size field is filled for only some rows; it gives once, few, many or a size class.

v_gene	j_gene	abundance	d_gene	CDR3nt	CDR3aa
TRBV28	TRBJ2-5	.	TRBD2	TGTGCCAGCAGCCCTGCGGGGGGCGCACAGACCCAGTACTTC	CASSPAGGAQTQYF
TRBV14	TRBJ2-5	.	TRBD1	TGTGCCAGCAGCCCCTGGAGCCCGGGACAGGGTCCGACTGGAGAGACCCAGTACTTC	CASSPWSPGQGPTGETQYF
TRBV4-1	TRBJ2-7	once	TRBD1	TGCGCCAGCAGCATGACAGGGAGCGAGCAGTACTTC	CASSMTGSEQYF
TRBV30	TRBJ1-1	.	.	TGTGCCTGGAGTATGCGGGCGGGGGACACTGAAGCTTTCTTT	CAWSMRAGDTEAFF
TRBV2	TRBJ2-7	once	TRBD2	TGTGCCAGCAGTGAGGAAGCCGGGGGGGAGCAGTACTTC	CASSEEAGGEQYF
TRBV2	TRBJ1-1	once	.	TGTGCCAGCATGGCGGAAATGAACACTGAAGCTTTCTTT	CASMAEMNTEAFF
TRBV5-1	TRBJ2-7	.	TRBD1	TGCGCCAGCAAGCTCACCGGGACAGGGGATTTGTACGAGCAGTACTTC	CASKLTGTGDLYEQYF
TRBV5-1	TRBJ2-5	.	.	TGCGCCAGCAGCCCGAAGGAGGGGGCCGTAGAGACCCAGTACTTC	CASSPKEGAVETQYF
TRBV5-4	TRBJ1-6	.	.	TGTGCCAGCAGCCAAGATGAGGGTTCACCCCTCCACTTT	CASSQDEGSPLHF
TRBV6-1	TRBJ1-4	few	.	TGTGCCAGCAGTGAAGCCGGAGGGGGAACTAATGAAAAACTGTTTTTT	CASSEAGGGTNEKLFF
TRBV18	TRBJ2-1	.	TRBD1	TGTGCCAGCTCACCGCTCAGGGGGAACAATGAGCAGTTCTTC	CASSPLRGNNEQFF
TRBV10-1	TRBJ2-1	.	.	TGCGCCAGCAGTGAGAGCCCCAATGAGCAGTTCTTC	CASSESPNEQFF
TRBV14	TRBJ2-5	.	.	TGTGCCAGCAGCCTGGGACACCTCGCGGAGACCCAGTACTTC	CASSLGHLAETQYF
TRBV5-4	TRBJ2-2	.	TRBD2	TGTGCCAGCAGCCAACCGGGACTACAGAACACCGGGGAGCTGTTTTTT	CASSQPGLQNTGELFF
TRBV2	TRBJ2-7	.	.	TGTGCCAGCAGTGAAGACGGGATGGGGTACGAGCAGTACTTC	CASSEDGMGYEQYF
TRBV29-1	TRBJ1-1	few	.	TGCAGCGTTCGGTGGGGCGGTGACACTGAAGCTTTCTTT	CSVRWGGDTEAFF
TRBV6-5	TRBJ2-7	.	TRBD1	TGTGCCAGCAGTTACTCGGGACAGGGGGCGGACGAGCAGTACTTC	CASSYSGQGADEQYF
TRBV5-1	TRBJ2-1	once	TRBD2	TGCGCCAGCAGCCCTGGGACGGCTAGCGGGATCCCCAGGAGGGACAATGAGCAGTTCTTC	CASSPGTASGIPRRDNEQFF
TRBV2	TRBJ2-7	.	.	TGTGCCAGCAGTGAACTCCAGGGATCCTACGAGCAGTACTTC	CASSELQGSYEQYF
TRBV2	TRBJ1-2	.	.	TGTGCCAGCAGCGCCGACAGCACCTATGGCTACACCTTC	CASSADSTYGYTF
TRBV4-1	TRBJ1-1	.	.	TGCGCCAGCAGCCAAGATTCGGGGGGACCCCGAGAATTTGAAGCTTTCTTT	CASSQDSGGPREFEAFF
TRBV9	TRBJ2-2	.	.	TGTGCCAGCAGTCCAGACGTGGGGACGGGTGCCGGGGAGCTGTTTTTT	CASSPDVGTGAGELFF
TRBV2	TRBJ1-5	.	.	TGTGCCAGCAGTGGACGGGGGGGCAACCAGCCCCAGCATTTT	CASSGRGGNQPQHF
TRBV9	TRBJ1-6	once	.	TGTGCCAGCAGCGTAGGAGAGAAGGGGGACCTCCACTTT	CASSVGEKGDLHF
TRBV30	TRBJ2-7	.	.	TGTGCCCGGGGCGGGGTCTCCTACGAGCAGTACTTC	CARGGVSYEQYF
TRBV6-1	TRBJ1-1	.	.	TGTGCCAGCAGAGCCACGAGGGTCGGCACTGAAGCTTTCTTT	CASRATRVGTEAFF
TRBV19	TRBJ1-1	.	.	TGTGCCAGTAGTATATTGAACACTGAAGCTTTCTTT	CASSILNTEAFF
TRBV9	TRBJ2-7	.	TRBD2	TGTGCCAGCAGCGTAGGCGGGAGCAACGAGCAGTACTTC	CASSVGGSNEQYF
TRBV25-1	TRBJ1-4	few	.	TGTGCCAGCAGTGGCAGGGCAGATAGTGAAAAACTGTTTTTT	CASSGRADSEKLFF
TRBV6-9	TRBJ1-1	.	.	TGTGCCAGCAGTTACTCGGTTGGTTACACTGAAGCTTTCTTT	CASSYSVGYTEAFF
TRBV29-1	TRBJ2-1	.	TRBD1	TGCACCATTATCCCCCCGGGACAGTACAATGAGCAGTTCTTC	CTIIPPGQYNEQFF
TRBV5-1	TRBJ2-7	.	TRBD2	TGCGCCAGCAGCTGGGGGACTAGCGGATTTCTATCCTACGAGCAGTACTTC	CASSWGTSGFLSYEQYF